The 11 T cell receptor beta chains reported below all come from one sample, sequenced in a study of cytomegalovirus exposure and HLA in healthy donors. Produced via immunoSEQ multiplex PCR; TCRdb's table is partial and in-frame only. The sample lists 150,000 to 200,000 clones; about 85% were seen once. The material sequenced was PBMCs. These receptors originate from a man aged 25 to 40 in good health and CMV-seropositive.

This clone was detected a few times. The CDR3 here is CASSYGPAANQPQHF. The DNA for the CDR3 is TGTGCCAGCAGTTACGGGCCGGCCGCCAATCAGCCCCAGCATTTT. The chain uses TRBV6-5 and TRBJ1-5; no clear D gene. The length of the CDR3 is 15 residues. Germline CDR1 MNHEY, CDR2 SVGAGI. The V gene lost 2 bases and the J gene lost 3 bases, with 11 bases spanning the gap.

In DNA form, the CDR3 reads TGTGCCAGCAGTTTACCGACCCGGACAGGGGGCGCGTACAATGAGCAGTTCTTC. Protein sequence: CASSLPTRTGGAYNEQFF. V and J are TRBV27 and TRBJ2-1, with 11 positions matching TRBD1. The J segment lost 4 bases and the V segment lost 2 bases, leaving 10 bases of the junction unmatched. This CDR3 is 18 amino acids long. The germline CDR1 and CDR2 sequences are MNHEY and SMNVEV (reference sequence).

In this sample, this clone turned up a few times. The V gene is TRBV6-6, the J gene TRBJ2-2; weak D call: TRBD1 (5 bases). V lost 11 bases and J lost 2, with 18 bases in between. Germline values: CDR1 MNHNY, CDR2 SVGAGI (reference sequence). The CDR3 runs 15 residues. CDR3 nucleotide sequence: TGTGCCCTCAATAGGGGCAGCGATAACACCGGGGAGCTGTTTTTT. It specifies CALNRGSDNTGELFF.

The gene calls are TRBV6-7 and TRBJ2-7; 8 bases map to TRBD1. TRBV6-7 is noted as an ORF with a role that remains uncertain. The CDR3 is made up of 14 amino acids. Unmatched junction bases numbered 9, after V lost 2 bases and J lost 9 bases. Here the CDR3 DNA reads TGTGCCAGCAGTTACCAGGGGACAGGTGTTGGGCAGTACTTC. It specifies CASSYQGTGVGQYF.

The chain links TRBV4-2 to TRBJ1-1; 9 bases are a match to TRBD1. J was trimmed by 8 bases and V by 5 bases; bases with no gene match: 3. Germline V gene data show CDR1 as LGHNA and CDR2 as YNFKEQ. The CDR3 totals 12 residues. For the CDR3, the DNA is TGTGCCAGCAGCTATGGACAGGGGGAAGCTTTCTTT. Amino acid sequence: CASSYGQGEAFF.

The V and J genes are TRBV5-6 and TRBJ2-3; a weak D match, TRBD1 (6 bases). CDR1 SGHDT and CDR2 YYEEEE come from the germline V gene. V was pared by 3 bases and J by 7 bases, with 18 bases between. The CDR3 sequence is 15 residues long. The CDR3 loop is CASSSDLTWDNTQYF. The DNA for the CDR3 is TGTGCCAGCAGCTCGGATCTGACGTGGGACAATACGCAGTATTTT.

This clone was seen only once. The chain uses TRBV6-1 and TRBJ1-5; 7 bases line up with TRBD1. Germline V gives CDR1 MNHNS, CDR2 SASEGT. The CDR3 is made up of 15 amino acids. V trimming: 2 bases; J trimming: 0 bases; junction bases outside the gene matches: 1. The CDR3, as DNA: TGTGCCAGCAGTGAACAGGGGGGTAGCAATCAGCCCCAGCATTTT. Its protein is CASSEQGGSNQPQHF.

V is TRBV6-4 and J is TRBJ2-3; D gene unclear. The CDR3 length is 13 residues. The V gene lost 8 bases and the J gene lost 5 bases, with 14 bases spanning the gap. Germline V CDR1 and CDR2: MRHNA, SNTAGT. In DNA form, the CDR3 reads TGTGCCAGCCGTCTAGACCGAGAAGATACGCAGTATTTT. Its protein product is CASRLDREDTQYF.

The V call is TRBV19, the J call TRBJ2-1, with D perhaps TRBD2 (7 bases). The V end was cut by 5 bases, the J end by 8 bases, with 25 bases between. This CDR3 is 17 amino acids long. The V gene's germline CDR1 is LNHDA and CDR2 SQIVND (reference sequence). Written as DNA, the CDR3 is TGTGCCAGTAGTGCCCGACGGACATCGGGGGGCAATCATGAGCAGTTCTTC. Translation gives CASSARRTSGGNHEQFF.

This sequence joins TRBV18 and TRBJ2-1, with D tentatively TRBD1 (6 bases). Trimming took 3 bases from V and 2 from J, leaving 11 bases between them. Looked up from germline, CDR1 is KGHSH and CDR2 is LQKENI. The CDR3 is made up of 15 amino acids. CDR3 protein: CASSPDQGPYNEQFF. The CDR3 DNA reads TGTGCCAGCTCACCCGATCAGGGGCCCTACAATGAGCAGTTCTTC.

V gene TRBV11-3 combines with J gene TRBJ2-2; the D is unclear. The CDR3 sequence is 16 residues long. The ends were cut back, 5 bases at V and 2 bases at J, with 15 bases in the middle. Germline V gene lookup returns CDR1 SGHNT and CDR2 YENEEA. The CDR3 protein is CASSPDGRVNTGELFF. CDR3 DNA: TGTGCCAGCAGCCCTGATGGCCGGGTTAACACCGGGGAGCTGTTTTTT.